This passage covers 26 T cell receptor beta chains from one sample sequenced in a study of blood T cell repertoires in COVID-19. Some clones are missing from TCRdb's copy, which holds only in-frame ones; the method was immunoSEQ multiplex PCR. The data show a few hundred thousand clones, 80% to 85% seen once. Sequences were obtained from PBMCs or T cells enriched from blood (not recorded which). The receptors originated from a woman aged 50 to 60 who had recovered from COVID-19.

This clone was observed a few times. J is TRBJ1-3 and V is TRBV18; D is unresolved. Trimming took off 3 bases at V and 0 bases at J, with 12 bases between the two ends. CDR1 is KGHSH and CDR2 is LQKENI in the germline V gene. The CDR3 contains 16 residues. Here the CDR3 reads CASSPSTLNSGNTIYF. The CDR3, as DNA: TGTGCCAGCTCACCCTCGACTCTAAACTCTGGAAACACCATATATTTT.

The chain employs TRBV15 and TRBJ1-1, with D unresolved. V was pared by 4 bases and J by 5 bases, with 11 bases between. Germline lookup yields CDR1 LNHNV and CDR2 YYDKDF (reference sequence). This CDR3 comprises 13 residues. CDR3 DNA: TGTGCCACCAGCACCCCTTTGAGGACTGAAGCTTTCTTT. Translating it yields CATSTPLRTEAFF.

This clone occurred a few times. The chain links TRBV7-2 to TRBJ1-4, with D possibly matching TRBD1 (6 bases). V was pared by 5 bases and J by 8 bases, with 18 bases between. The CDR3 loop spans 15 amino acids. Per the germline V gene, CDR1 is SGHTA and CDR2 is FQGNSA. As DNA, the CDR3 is TGTGCCAGCAGCGAGCTGCCGCAGGGGAACGAAAAACTGTTTTTT. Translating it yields CASSELPQGNEKLFF.

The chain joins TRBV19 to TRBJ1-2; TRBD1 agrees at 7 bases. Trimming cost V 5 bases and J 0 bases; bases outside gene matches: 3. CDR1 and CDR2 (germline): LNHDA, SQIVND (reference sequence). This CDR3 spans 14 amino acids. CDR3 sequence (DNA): TGTGCCAGTAGTCCGGGGACAGCTAACTATGGCTACACCTTC. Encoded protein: CASSPGTANYGYTF.

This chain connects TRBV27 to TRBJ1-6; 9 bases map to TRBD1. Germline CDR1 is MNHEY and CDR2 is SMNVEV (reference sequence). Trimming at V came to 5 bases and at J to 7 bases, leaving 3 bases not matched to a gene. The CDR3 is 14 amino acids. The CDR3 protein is CASSPGTGNSPLHF. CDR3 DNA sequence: TGTGCCAGCAGTCCCGGGACAGGGAATTCACCCCTCCACTTT.

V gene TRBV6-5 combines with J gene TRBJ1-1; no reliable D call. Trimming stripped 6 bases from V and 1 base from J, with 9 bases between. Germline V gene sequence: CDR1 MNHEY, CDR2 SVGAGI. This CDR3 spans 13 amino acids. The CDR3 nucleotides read TGTGCCAGCAGCCAAACTGCGAACACTGAAGCTTTCTTT. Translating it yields CASSQTANTEAFF.

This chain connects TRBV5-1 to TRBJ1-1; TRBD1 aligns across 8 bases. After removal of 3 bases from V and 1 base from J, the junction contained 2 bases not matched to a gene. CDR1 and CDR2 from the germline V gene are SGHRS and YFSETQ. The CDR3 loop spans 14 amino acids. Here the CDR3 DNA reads TGCGCCAGCAGCTGGGGGACAGGGAACACTGAAGCTTTCTTT. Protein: CASSWGTGNTEAFF.

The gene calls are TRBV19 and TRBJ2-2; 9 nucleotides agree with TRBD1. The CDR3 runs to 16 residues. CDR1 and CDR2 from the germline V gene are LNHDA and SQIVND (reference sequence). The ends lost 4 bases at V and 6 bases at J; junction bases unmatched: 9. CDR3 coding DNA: TGTGCCAGTAGTAGAGCCGGGACAGGGCTCGCCGGGGAGCTGTTTTTT. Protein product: CASSRAGTGLAGELFF. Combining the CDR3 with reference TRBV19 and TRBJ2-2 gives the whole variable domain DGGITQSPKYLFRKEGQNVTLSCEQNLNHDAMYWYRQDPGQGLRLIYYSQIVNDFQKGDIAEGYSVSREKKESFPLTVTSAQKNPTAFYLCASSRAGTGLAGELFFGEGSRLTVL.

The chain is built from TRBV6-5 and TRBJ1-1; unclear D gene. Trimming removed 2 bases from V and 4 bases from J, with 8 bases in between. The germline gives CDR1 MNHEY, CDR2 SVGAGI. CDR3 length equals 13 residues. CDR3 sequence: CASSYGQSTEAFF. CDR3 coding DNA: TGTGCCAGCAGTTACGGCCAGTCCACTGAAGCTTTCTTT.

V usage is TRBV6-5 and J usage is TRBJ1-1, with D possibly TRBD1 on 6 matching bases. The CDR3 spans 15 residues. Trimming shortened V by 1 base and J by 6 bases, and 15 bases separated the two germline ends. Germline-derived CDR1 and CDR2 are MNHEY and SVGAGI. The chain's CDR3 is CASSYFTGPVPEAFF. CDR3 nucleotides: TGTGCCAGCAGTTACTTCACAGGGCCCGTTCCTGAAGCTTTCTTT.

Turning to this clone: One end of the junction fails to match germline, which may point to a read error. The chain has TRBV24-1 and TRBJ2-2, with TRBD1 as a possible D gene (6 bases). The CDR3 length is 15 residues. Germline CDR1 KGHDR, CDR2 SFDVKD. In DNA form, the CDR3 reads TGTGCCACCAGTGAAACCGGGACGCGGAAAGGGGGGCTGTTTTTT. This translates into CATSETGTRKGGLFF.

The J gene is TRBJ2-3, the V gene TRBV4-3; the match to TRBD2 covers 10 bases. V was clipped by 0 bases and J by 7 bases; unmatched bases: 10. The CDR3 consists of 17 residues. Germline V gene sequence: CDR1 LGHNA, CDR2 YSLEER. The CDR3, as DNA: TGCGCCAGCAGCCAAGATTCTTTAGCGGGGGGCTGGAATACGCAGTATTTT. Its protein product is CASSQDSLAGGWNTQYF.

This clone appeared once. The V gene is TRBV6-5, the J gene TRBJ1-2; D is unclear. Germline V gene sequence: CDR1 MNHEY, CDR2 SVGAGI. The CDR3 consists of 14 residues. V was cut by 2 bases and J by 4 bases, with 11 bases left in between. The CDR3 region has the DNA TGTGCCAGCAGTTACGGTGGCACAACCTATGGCTACACCTTC. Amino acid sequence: CASSYGGTTYGYTF.

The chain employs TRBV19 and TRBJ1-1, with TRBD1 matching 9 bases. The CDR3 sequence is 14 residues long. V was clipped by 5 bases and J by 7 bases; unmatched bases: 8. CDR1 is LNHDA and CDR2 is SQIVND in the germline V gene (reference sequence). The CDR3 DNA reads TGTGCCAGTAGTGTGGGACAGGGTAAGGGTGAAGCTTTCTTT. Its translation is CASSVGQGKGEAFF.

In DNA, the CDR3 is TGTGCCAGTAAACAGGTATGGGACACTGAAGCTTTCTTT. As protein: CASKQVWDTEAFF. J is TRBJ1-1 and V is TRBV19; D may be TRBD1 (5 bases). The germline V gene has CDR1 LNHDA and CDR2 SQIVND (reference sequence). CDR3 size: 13 residues. V lost 7 bases and J 3 bases, leaving 12 bases between the germline ends.

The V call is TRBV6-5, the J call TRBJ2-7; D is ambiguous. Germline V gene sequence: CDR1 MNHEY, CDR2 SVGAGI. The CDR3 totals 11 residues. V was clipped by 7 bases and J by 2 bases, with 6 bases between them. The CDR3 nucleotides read TGTGCCAGCATGAGGACCTACGAGCAGTACTTC. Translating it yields CASMRTYEQYF.

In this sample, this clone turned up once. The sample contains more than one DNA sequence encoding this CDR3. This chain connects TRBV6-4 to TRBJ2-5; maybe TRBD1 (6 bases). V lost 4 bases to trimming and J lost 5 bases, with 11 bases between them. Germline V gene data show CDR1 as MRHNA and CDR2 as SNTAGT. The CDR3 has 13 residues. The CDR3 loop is CASSVGAGETQYF. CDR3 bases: TGTGCCAGCAGTGTGGGGGCCGGGGAGACCCAGTACTTC.

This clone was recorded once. The CDR3 here is CASSSGYEQYF. In DNA, the CDR3 is TGTGCCAGCAGCTCGGGTTACGAGCAGTACTTC. V and J are TRBV13 and TRBJ2-7, with D uncertain. There are 11 residues in the CDR3. V gave up 4 bases and J gave up 4 bases, with 5 bases separating them. CDR1 and CDR2 (germline): PRHDT, FYEKMQ (reference sequence).

The DNA of the CDR3 is TGTGCCGCCCAAGGGACATTCTATGGCTACACCTTC. It is translated as CAAQGTFYGYTF. The chain has TRBV6-5 and TRBJ1-2; possible D gene TRBD1, 6 bases. Trimming stripped 11 bases from V and 4 bases from J, with 14 bases between. The CDR3 contains 12 residues. Germline CDR1 MNHEY, CDR2 SVGAGI.

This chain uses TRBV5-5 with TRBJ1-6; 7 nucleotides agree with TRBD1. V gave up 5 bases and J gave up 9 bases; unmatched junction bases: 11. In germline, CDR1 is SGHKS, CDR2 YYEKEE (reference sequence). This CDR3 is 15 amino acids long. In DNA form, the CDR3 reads TGTGCCAGCAGTCAGAAGGGGGCGTTGGGTTCACCCCTCCACTTT. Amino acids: CASSQKGALGSPLHF.

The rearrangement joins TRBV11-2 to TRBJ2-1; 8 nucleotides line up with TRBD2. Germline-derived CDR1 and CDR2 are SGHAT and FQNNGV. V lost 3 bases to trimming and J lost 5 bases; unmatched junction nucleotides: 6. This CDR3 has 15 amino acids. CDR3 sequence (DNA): TGTGCCAGCAGCTTCGTCGGGGGGGGTCACAATGAGCAGTTCTTC. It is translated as CASSFVGGGHNEQFF.

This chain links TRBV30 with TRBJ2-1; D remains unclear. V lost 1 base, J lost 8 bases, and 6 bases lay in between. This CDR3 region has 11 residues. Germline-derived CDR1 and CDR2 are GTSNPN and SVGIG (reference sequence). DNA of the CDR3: TGTGCCTGGAGTGCCCAGGATGAGCAGTTCTTC. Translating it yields CAWSAQDEQFF. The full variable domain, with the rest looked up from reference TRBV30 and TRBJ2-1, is SQTIHQWPATLVQPVGSPLSLECTVEGTSNPNLYWYRQAAGRGLQLLFYSVGIGQISSEVPQNLSASRPQDRQFILSSKKLLLSDSGFYLCAWSAQDEQFFGPGTRLTVL.

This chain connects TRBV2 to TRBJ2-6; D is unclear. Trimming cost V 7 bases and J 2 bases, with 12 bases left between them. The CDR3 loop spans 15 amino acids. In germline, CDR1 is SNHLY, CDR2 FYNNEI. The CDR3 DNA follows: TGTGCCAGCATCCCCGGTGAGGCTGGGGCCAACGTCCTGACTTTC. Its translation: CASIPGEAGANVLTF.

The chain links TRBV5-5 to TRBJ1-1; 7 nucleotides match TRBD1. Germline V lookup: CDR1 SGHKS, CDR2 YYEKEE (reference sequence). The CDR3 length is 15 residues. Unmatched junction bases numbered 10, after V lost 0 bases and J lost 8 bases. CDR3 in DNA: TGTGCCAGCAGCTTGGCGCCCCGGGACAGACCAGAAGCTTTCTTT. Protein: CASSLAPRDRPEAFF. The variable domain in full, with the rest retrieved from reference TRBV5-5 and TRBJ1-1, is DAGVTQSPTHLIKTRGQQVTLRCSPISGHKSVSWYQQVLGQGPQFIFQYYEKEERGRGNFPDRFSARQFPNYSSELNVNALLLGDSALYLCASSLAPRDRPEAFFGQGTRLTVV.

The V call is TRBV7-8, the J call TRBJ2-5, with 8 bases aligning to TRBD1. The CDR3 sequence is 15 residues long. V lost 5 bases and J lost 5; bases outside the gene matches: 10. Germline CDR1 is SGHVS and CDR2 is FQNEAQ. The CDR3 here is CASSPQGARWETQYF. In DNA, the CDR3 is TGTGCCAGCAGCCCCCAGGGGGCGCGGTGGGAGACCCAGTACTTC.

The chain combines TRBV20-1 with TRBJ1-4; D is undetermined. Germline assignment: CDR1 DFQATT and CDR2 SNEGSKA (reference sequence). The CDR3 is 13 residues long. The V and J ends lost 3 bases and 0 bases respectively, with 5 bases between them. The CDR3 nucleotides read TGCAGTGCTAGTAGAGCAACTAATGAAAAACTGTTTTTT. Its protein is CSASRATNEKLFF.